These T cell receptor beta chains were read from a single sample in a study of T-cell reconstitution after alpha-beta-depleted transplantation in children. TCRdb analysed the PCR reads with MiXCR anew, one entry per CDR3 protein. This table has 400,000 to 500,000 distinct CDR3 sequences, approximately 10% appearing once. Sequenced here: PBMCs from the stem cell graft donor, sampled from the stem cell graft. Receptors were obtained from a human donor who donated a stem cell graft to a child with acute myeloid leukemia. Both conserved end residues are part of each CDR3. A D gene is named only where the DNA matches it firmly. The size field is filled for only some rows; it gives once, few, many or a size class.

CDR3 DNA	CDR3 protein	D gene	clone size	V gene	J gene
TGTGCCAGCAGCTCCATCTTGTATAATTCACCCCTCCACTTT	CASSSILYNSPLHF	-	many	TRBV7-9	TRBJ1-6
TGTGCCAGCAGCCAAGATGGAGGGCAGAACACCGGGGAGCTGTTTTTT	CASSQDGGQNTGELFF	-	few	TRBV4-2	TRBJ2-2
TGTGCCATCAGGCCTGCGGGGGCCGATGGCTACACCTTC	CAIRPAGADGYTF	-	few	TRBV10-3	TRBJ1-2
TGTGCCAGCAGCGAGCTGGGAGACTCACCCCTCCACTTT	CASSELGDSPLHF	-	few	TRBV7-2	TRBJ1-6
TGTGCCAGCAGTGCCGGGACAGTCGCCGGGGAGCTGTTTTTT	CASSAGTVAGELFF	TRBD1	many	TRBV6-1	TRBJ2-2
TGCAGAGTGCTAGGTACATTAACGGGGGAGCAGTTCTTC	CRVLGTLTGEQFF	-	-	TRBV20-1	TRBJ2-1
TGTGCCAGCAGCTTCGGACATGATAATTCACCCCTCCACTTT	CASSFGHDNSPLHF	-	-	TRBV5-5	TRBJ1-6
TGTGCCAGCAGCCCTAGTCTTGCCACAGATACGCAGTATTTT	CASSPSLATDTQYF	-	-	TRBV7-3	TRBJ2-3
TGTGCCAGCAGCTTACTCGGGACAGGGATAACTGAAAAACTGTTTTTT	CASSLLGTGITEKLFF	TRBD1	-	TRBV7-8	TRBJ1-4
TGTGCCAGCAGTTATAAAGACACCGGGGAGCTGTTTTTT	CASSYKDTGELFF	-	-	TRBV6-6	TRBJ2-2
TGCGCCAGCAGAACTGACGGACGAACCTACGAGCAGTACTTC	CASRTDGRTYEQYF	-	-	TRBV5-1	TRBJ2-7
TGCAGTGGGGCGGGAGTTACGGAGACCCAGTACTTC	CSGAGVTETQYF	TRBD2	-	TRBV20-1	TRBJ2-5
TGTGCCAGCAGTTTTACTAGCGGGGGGTCCAATGAGCAGTTCTTC	CASSFTSGGSNEQFF	TRBD2	few	TRBV12-3/TRBV12-4	TRBJ2-1
TGCGCCAGCAGCTTGACAGAAAATGCTGGGGCCAACGTCCTGACTTTC	CASSLTENAGANVLTF	-	many	TRBV5-1	TRBJ2-6
TGCGCCAGCAGCCAAGCGGGACAGGAAAGAACAGATACGCAGTATTTT	CASSQAGQERTDTQYF	TRBD1	-	TRBV4-1	TRBJ2-3
TGCAGTGCTAGAGGCGGTTTTAATTCACCCCTCCACTTT	CSARGGFNSPLHF	-	few	TRBV20-1	TRBJ1-6
TGTGCCACCAGCAGAGACCTAGCGGGAGCTGCAGATACGCAGTATTTT	CATSRDLAGAADTQYF	TRBD2	-	TRBV15	TRBJ2-3
TGCGCCAGCAGCCCCCATGCAGATACGCAGTATTTT	CASSPHADTQYF	-	many	TRBV5-1	TRBJ2-3
TGCAGTGCTAGAGATCACCATGGCGGGAGGGCTTACGAGCAGTACTTC	CSARDHHGGRAYEQYF	TRBD2	many	TRBV20-1	TRBJ2-7
TGCAGTGCTATAGCTGGGGTTGATGAGCAGTTCTTC	CSAIAGVDEQFF	-	-	TRBV20-1	TRBJ2-1
TGCAGTGCTAGAGGGAACGAACAGGGGGAGACCCAGTACTTC	CSARGNEQGETQYF	TRBD1	many	TRBV20-1	TRBJ2-5
TGTGCCAGCAGTTCGACAGGGAATCCCAATCAGCCCCAGCATTTT	CASSSTGNPNQPQHF	TRBD1	-	TRBV6-5	TRBJ1-5
TGTGCCAGCAGCTTAACGGGGGCTTCCTACAATGAGCAGTTCTTC	CASSLTGASYNEQFF	-	many	TRBV7-8	TRBJ2-1
TGTGCCAGCAGCGTAGAGGGGGGTCTAGCGGGGGCTATGGACACAGATACGCAGTATTTT	CASSVEGGLAGAMDTDTQYF	TRBD2	-	TRBV9	TRBJ2-3
TGTGCCAGCAGCGCGACCGAATACGAGCAGTACTTC	CASSATEYEQYF	-	many	TRBV5-5	TRBJ2-7
TGTGCCAGCAGTTTGAGTAATAATGAAAAACTGTTTTTT	CASSLSNNEKLFF	-	many	TRBV12-3/TRBV12-4	TRBJ1-4